This is a list of T cell receptor beta chains from one sample in a study of T cell responses to AZD1222 COVID-19 vaccine. The table came from immunoSEQ multiplex PCR; TCRdb's copy has only in-frame clones and leaves some out. The data show approximately 190,000 clones, almost 95% seen once. Sequenced material: peripheral blood, taken on day 0 of AZD1222 vaccination. These receptors were collected from an adult in good health. CDR3s include the opening cysteine and the closing phenylalanine or tryptophan. The order of the fields is D gene, V gene, clone size, J gene, CDR3 DNA, CDR3 protein. A D gene is named only where the DNA matches it firmly. Only some rows state a clone size, as once, few, many or a class for expanded clones.

>.|TRBV3-1/TRBV3-2|.|TRBJ2-3
TGTGCCAGCAGCCAAAACGGGGCAGATACGCAGTATTTT
CASSQNGADTQYF
>.|TRBV13|.|TRBJ1-3
TGTGCCAGCGCACGCGGGGGCCTGGACACCATATATTTT
CASARGGLDTIYF
>TRBD2|TRBV7-2|.|TRBJ2-1
TGTGCCAGCAGCTCTGGGACTAGCGGAAACTCCTACAATGAGCAGTTCTTC
CASSSGTSGNSYNEQFF
>.|TRBV27|.|TRBJ1-2
TGTGCCAGCAGTTTAACCAGGGGCGCCTATGGCTACACCTTC
CASSLTRGAYGYTF
>.|TRBV7-3|.|TRBJ2-1
TGTGCCAGCAGCTTAGTACAGGGAACCTACAATGAGCAGTTCTTC
CASSLVQGTYNEQFF
>TRBD1|TRBV6-5|.|TRBJ1-2
TGTGCCAGCAGTTACTCGCCAAGACAGGGCTATGGCTACACCTTC
CASSYSPRQGYGYTF
>.|TRBV11-3|.|TRBJ2-1
TGTGCCAGCAGCTCTAGGTGGGACGGGTACAATGAGCAGTTCTTC
CASSSRWDGYNEQFF
>.|TRBV28|once|TRBJ1-6
TGTGCCAGCAGTTTCGCGGGGGAGATGGATAATTCACCCCTCCACTTT
CASSFAGEMDNSPLHF
>.|TRBV29-1|.|TRBJ2-7
TGCAGCGTTGAGCCAGATAGCTCCTACGAGCAGTACTTC
CSVEPDSSYEQYF
>TRBD2|TRBV28|.|TRBJ2-2
TGTGCCAGCAGAGCCGGACTAGCGGGAGTGATCGGGGAGCTGTTTTTT
CASRAGLAGVIGELFF
>.|TRBV30|.|TRBJ1-2
TGTGCCTGGACCCAAAGGGGTGGCTACACCTTC
CAWTQRGGYTF
>TRBD1|TRBV5-1|.|TRBJ2-2
TGCGCCAGCAGCTTGGTTCACAGGGGAGACGGGGAGCTGTTTTTT
CASSLVHRGDGELFF
>.|TRBV27|.|TRBJ2-1
TGTGCCAGCAGTTTATCCGGCGGGCTGGGAAACAATGAGCAGTTCTTC
CASSLSGGLGNNEQFF
>.|TRBV30|.|TRBJ1-3
TGTGCCTGGAGTGCCCGACAGAAGAGCTCTGGAAACACCATATATTTT
CAWSARQKSSGNTIYF
>.|TRBV28|.|TRBJ1-2
TGTGCCAGCAGTCTCGGGACACTCTATGGCTACACCTTC
CASSLGTLYGYTF
>.|TRBV28|.|TRBJ1-1
TGTGCCAGCAGCCGCCCCGGGACGAACACTGAAGCTTTCTTT
CASSRPGTNTEAFF
>.|TRBV4-2|once|TRBJ1-4
TGTGCCAGCAGCCAGACTAATGAAAAACTGTTTTTT
CASSQTNEKLFF
>.|TRBV5-1|few|TRBJ2-3
TGCGCCAGCAGCTTGGAACGTACCGGGTCCAGGGGAGATACGCAGTATTTT
CASSLERTGSRGDTQYF
>TRBD1|TRBV19|.|TRBJ1-4
TGTGCCAGTAGTATATCTTGGGGGACAGCCGAAAAACTGTTTTTT
CASSISWGTAEKLFF
>.|TRBV7-2|.|TRBJ1-2
TGTGCCAGCAGCTTTTTCTGGGCGGAAGGCTACACCTTC
CASSFFWAEGYTF
>TRBD2|TRBV2|.|TRBJ2-3
TGTGCCAGCAGTGAGCTAGCGGGAGGTTCGCGGGATACGCAGTATTTT
CASSELAGGSRDTQYF
>.|TRBV11-2|.|TRBJ2-3
TGTGCCAGCAGTTTGACGGGAGGCACAGATACGCAGTATTTT
CASSLTGGTDTQYF
>.|TRBV11-2|.|TRBJ2-1
TGTGCCAGCAGTAACCAAGGACGGGCCAATGAGCAGTTCTTC
CASSNQGRANEQFF
>.|TRBV7-3|.|TRBJ1-2
TGTGCCAGCAGCTTAGGGTCTGGCGCGGGCTACACCTTC
CASSLGSGAGYTF
>.|TRBV19|once|TRBJ1-2
TGTGCCAGTAGTATCCTAGCGGGGCCCTATGGCTACACCTTC
CASSILAGPYGYTF
>TRBD1|TRBV11-1|.|TRBJ2-2
TGTGCCAGCAGCGCATACAGGGGGCGCGACACCGGGGAGCTGTTTTTT
CASSAYRGRDTGELFF
>.|TRBV30|.|TRBJ1-5
TGTGCCTGGAGTGTTGGGGGGCGCGGCCAGCCCCAGCATTTT
CAWSVGGRGQPQHF
>.|TRBV3-1/TRBV3-2|.|TRBJ2-7
TGTGCCAGCAGCCAATATACAGTTACTTACGAGCAGTACTTC
CASSQYTVTYEQYF
>.|TRBV9|.|TRBJ1-1
TGTGCCAGCAGCCCGGAGGTTGGGTACGGGGACACTGAAGCTTTCTTT
CASSPEVGYGDTEAFF
>.|TRBV3-1/TRBV3-2|.|TRBJ1-5
TGTGCCAGCAGCCTCAGACCGAATAGCAATCAGCCCCAGCATTTT
CASSLRPNSNQPQHF
>.|TRBV24-1|.|TRBJ2-6
TGTGCCACCAGTGATGCAGGCGGGAGAGGGGGCTCTGGGGCCAACGTCCTGACTTTC
CATSDAGGRGGSGANVLTF
>.|TRBV29-1|.|TRBJ1-1
TGCAGCGGCTACCGGGCCAGGGGCACTGAAGCTTTCTTT
CSGYRARGTEAFF
>.|TRBV27|.|TRBJ1-5
TGTGCCAGCAGCCTTATAGGCGGGTCTCCCCTTTCTCAGCCCCAGCATTTT
CASSLIGGSPLSQPQHF
>.|TRBV6-5|once|TRBJ1-3
TGTGCCAGCAGTAAGGACGTTGTCATAGACACCATATATTTT
CASSKDVVIDTIYF
>TRBD2|TRBV9|.|TRBJ2-1
TGTGCCAGCAGCATCAAAGCGGGAGGAATTTACAATGAGCAGTTCTTC
CASSIKAGGIYNEQFF
>.|TRBV30|once|TRBJ1-5
TGTGCCTGGAGTGTACGGGGGGGGAATCAGCCCCAGCATTTT
CAWSVRGGNQPQHF
>.|TRBV5-4|.|TRBJ1-3
TGTGCCAGCAGCTTGGTCGACAGATTACAGACCATATATTTT
CASSLVDRLQTIYF
>TRBD1|TRBV6-1|.|TRBJ1-2
TGTGCCAGCAGTGAAGGGATTCAGGGGGACCTTTCCTTCTATGGCTACACCTTC
CASSEGIQGDLSFYGYTF
>TRBD1|TRBV6-8|.|TRBJ1-5
TGTGCCAACAAGAGGGGGCGCCGACAGCCCCAGCATTTT
CANKRGRRQPQHF
>TRBD1|TRBV11-2|once|TRBJ1-6
TGTGCCAGCAGCCCCAGGACAGGGGTTTCACCCCTCCACTTT
CASSPRTGVSPLHF
>.|TRBV7-3|.|TRBJ2-7
TGTGCCAGCAGCTTTCTCGGGGCGGTCGAGCAGTACTTC
CASSFLGAVEQYF
>.|TRBV18|.|TRBJ2-1
TGTGCCAGCTCCCAATTACCGGGGGCGGTTGCGTCCTACAATGAGCAGTTCTTC
CASSQLPGAVASYNEQFF
>.|TRBV5-6|once|TRBJ2-1
TGTGCCAGCAGCGCAGGGACGGCACCTGAGCAGTTCTTC
CASSAGTAPEQFF
>.|TRBV19|.|TRBJ1-5
TGTGCCAGTCAAGTTGGGATTGGGAGGTTGTATCAGCCCCAGCATTTT
CASQVGIGRLYQPQHF
>.|TRBV21-1|once|TRBJ2-7
TGTGCCAGCAGCAGGCGGGGTCCGGGAGAAAACTACGAGCAGTACTTC
CASSRRGPGENYEQYF
>TRBD1|TRBV6-5|.|TRBJ1-1
TGTGCCAGCAGTTACCGGACAGGGGGCAACACTGAAGCTTTCTTT
CASSYRTGGNTEAFF
>TRBD1|TRBV27|.|TRBJ1-4
TGTGCCAGCCGGGGACAGGGGACCGAAAAACTGTTTTTT
CASRGQGTEKLFF
>.|TRBV28|.|TRBJ2-1
TGTGCCAGCAGCGAGGGGATGCCTTCTACACCAGATGAGCAGTTCTTC
CASSEGMPSTPDEQFF
>.|TRBV11-2|.|TRBJ2-7
TGTGCCAGCAGCTTAGGGGGCAGCTCCTACGAGCAGTACTTC
CASSLGGSSYEQYF
>.|TRBV21-1|medium-sized|TRBJ1-1
TGTGCCAGCAGCACCCCGCGGAACACTGAAGCTTTCTTT
CASSTPRNTEAFF
>.|TRBV7-8|.|TRBJ2-3
TGTGCCAGCAGCTTTACAGGGAAGGTATCCCCCACAGATACGCAGTATTTT
CASSFTGKVSPTDTQYF
>.|TRBV6-6|.|TRBJ2-7
TGTGCCAGCAGCCTAGACTACGAGCAGTACTTC
CASSLDYEQYF
>.|TRBV4-1|.|TRBJ1-2
TGCGCCAGCAGCCAATTGCCCGGGAATCCCTATGGCTACACCTTC
CASSQLPGNPYGYTF
>.|TRBV30|.|TRBJ1-2
TGTGCCTGGAGTCCGGACTCACAACATGGCTACACCTTC
CAWSPDSQHGYTF
>.|TRBV19|once|TRBJ2-3
TGTGCCAGTAGTATAAGACGGGGCGATACGCAGTATTTT
CASSIRRGDTQYF
>.|TRBV10-1|.|TRBJ2-7
TGCGCCAGCAGTGAAGGCAACTACGAGCAGTACTTC
CASSEGNYEQYF
>.|TRBV6-5|.|TRBJ1-5
TGTGCCGCCCATTATCAGCCCCAGCATTTT
CAAHYQPQHF
>.|TRBV9|once|TRBJ1-2
TGTGCCAGCAGCGGGAGCGGGGATTTCTATGGCTACACCTTC
CASSGSGDFYGYTF
>.|TRBV5-1|.|TRBJ2-1
TGCGCCAGCAGCATTCAACAGACGGGGGCCTACAATGAGCAGTTCTTC
CASSIQQTGAYNEQFF
>.|TRBV6-2/TRBV6-3|.|TRBJ1-1
TGTGCCAGCACCCCGGGAGGGGACACTGAAGCTTTCTTT
CASTPGGDTEAFF